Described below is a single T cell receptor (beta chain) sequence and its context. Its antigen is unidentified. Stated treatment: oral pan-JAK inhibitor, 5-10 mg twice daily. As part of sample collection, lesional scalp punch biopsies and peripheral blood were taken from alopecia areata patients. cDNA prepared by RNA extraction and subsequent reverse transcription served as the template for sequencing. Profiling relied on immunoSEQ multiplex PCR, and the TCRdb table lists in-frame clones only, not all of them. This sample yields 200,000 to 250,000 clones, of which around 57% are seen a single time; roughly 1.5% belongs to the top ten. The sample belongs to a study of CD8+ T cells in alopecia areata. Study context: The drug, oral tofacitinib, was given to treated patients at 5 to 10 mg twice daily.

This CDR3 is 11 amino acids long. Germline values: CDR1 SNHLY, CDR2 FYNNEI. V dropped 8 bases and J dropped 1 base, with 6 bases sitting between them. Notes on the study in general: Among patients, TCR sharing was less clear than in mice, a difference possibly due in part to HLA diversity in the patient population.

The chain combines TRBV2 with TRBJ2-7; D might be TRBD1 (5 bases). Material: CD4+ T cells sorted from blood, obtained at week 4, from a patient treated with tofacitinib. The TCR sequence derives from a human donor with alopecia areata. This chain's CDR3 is CASRTSYEQYF. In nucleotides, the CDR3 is TGTGCCAGCCGGACATCCTACGAGCAGTACTTC.